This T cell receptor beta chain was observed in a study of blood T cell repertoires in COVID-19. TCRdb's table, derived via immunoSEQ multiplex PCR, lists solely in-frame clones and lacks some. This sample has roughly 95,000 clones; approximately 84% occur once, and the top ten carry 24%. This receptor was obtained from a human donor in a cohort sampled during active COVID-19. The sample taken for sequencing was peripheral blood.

The CDR3 region has the DNA TGTGCCAGCAGTGCAACAGGGGGGAACACTGAAGCTTTCTTT. Translated, it gives CASSATGGNTEAFF. The J gene is TRBJ1-1, the V gene TRBV25-1; 8 bases fit TRBD1. The germline V gene encodes CDR1 MGHDK and CDR2 SYGVNS. Trimming removed 4 bases from V and 1 base from J; junction bases left unmatched: 2. The CDR3 loop spans 14 amino acids.